This record concerns one T cell receptor beta chain sequence. This sample stems from a study of T cells after posttransplantation cyclophosphamide. CDR1 is MDHEN, CDR2 SYDVKM, per germline. CDR3 length equals 15 residues. V lost 2 bases, J lost 2 bases, and 13 bases lay in between. Sequencing used immunoSEQ multiplex PCR; TCRdb keeps in-frame clones, though not all of them. The data contain about 47,000 clones, about 91% of them seen just once; the ten biggest clones take up around 2.9%. Sequencing input: PBMCs. The chain recombines TRBV28 with TRBJ2-7, with no clear D. This TCR derives from a woman aged 45-60 years in good health and a related stem cell transplant donor. The CDR3 DNA sequence: TGTGCCAGCAGTTTACTGAGTTTTGCCACCTACGAGCAGTACTTC. It encodes CASSLLSFATYEQYF.